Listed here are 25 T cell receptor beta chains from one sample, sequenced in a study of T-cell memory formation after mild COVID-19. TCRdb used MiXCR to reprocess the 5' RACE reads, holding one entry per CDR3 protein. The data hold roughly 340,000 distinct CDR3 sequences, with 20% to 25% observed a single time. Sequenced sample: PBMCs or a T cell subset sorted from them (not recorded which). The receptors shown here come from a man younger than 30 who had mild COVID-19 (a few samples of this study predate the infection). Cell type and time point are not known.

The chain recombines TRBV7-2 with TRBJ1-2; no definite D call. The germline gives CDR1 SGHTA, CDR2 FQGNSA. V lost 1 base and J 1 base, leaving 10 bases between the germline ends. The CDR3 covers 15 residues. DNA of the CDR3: TGTGCCAGCAGCTTAGTGTCACCGGGTAACTATGGCTACACCTTC. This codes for CASSLVSPGNYGYTF.

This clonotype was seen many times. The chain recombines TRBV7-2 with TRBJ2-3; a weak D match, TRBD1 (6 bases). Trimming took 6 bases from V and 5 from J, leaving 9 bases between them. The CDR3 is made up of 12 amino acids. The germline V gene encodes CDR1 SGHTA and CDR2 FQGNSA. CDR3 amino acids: CASSSTGDTQYF. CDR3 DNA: TGTGCCAGCAGTTCGACAGGAGATACGCAGTATTTT.

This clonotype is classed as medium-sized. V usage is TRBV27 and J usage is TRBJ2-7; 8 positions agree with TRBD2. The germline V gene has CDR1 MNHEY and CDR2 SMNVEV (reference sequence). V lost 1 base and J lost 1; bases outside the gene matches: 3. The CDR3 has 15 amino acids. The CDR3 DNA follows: TGTGCCAGCAGTTTATTAGCGGGGTCTTCCTACGAGCAGTACTTC. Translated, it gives CASSLLAGSSYEQYF.

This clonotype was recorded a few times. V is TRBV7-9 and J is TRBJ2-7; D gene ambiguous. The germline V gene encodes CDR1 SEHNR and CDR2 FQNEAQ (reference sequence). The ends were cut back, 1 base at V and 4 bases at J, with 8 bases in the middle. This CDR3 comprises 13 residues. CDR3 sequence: CASSLGTPYEQYF. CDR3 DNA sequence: TGTGCCAGCAGCTTAGGGACCCCTTACGAGCAGTACTTC.

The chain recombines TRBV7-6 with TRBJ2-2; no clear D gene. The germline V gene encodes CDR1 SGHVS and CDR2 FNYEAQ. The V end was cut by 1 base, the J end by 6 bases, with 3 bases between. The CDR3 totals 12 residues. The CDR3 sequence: CASSLVSGELFF. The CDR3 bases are TGTGCCAGCAGCTTAGTGTCCGGGGAGCTGTTTTTT.

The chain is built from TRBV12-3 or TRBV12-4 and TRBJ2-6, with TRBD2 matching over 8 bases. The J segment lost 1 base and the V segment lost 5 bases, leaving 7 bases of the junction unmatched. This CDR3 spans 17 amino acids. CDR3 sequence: CASSVPGGPSGANVLTF. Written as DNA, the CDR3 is TGTGCCAGCAGTGTCCCGGGAGGGCCATCTGGGGCCAACGTCCTGACTTTC.

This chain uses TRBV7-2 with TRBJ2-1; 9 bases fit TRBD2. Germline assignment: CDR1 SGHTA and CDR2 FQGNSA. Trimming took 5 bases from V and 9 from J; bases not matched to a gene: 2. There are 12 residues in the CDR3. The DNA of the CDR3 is TGTGCCAGCAGCAGACTAGCGGCTGAGCAGTTCTTC. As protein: CASSRLAAEQFF.

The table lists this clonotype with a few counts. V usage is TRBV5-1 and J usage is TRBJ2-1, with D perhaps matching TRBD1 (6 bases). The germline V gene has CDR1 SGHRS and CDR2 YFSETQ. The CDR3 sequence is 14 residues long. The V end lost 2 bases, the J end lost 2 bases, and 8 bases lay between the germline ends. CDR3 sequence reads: CASSLDRPYNEQFF. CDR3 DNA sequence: TGCGCCAGCAGCTTAGACAGGCCCTACAATGAGCAGTTCTTC.

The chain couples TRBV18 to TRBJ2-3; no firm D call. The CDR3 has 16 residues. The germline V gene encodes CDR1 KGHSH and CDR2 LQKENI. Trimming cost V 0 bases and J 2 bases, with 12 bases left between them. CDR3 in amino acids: CASSPPSGRITDTQYF. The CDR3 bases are TGTGCCAGCTCACCACCCTCCGGACGGATCACAGATACGCAGTATTTT.

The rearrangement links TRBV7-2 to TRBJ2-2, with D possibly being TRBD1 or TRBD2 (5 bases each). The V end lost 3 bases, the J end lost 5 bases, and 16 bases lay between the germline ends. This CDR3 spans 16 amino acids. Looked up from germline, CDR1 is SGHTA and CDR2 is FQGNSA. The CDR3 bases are TGTGCCAGCAGCTTTATTGGGGGTTCAGGGACCGGGGAGCTGTTTTTT. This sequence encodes CASSFIGGSGTGELFF.

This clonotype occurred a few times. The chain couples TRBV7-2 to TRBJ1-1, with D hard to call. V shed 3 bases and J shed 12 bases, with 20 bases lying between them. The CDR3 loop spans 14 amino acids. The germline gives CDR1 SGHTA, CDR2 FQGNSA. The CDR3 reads CASSLSATSLSTFF. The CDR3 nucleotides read TGTGCCAGCAGCTTGTCCGCGACAAGTCTAAGCACTTTCTTT.

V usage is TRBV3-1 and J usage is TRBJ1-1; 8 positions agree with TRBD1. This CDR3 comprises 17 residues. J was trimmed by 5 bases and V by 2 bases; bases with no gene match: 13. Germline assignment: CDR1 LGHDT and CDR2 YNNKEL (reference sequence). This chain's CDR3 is CASSQPTRDRHRTEAFF. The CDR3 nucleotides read TGTGCCAGCAGCCAACCCACTAGGGACAGGCACAGGACTGAAGCTTTCTTT.

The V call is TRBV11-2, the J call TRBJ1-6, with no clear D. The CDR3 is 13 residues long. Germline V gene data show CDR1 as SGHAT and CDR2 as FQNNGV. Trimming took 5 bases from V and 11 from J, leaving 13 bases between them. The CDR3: CASSEFRQTPLHF. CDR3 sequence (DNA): TGTGCCAGCAGCGAATTCAGGCAAACACCCCTCCACTTT.

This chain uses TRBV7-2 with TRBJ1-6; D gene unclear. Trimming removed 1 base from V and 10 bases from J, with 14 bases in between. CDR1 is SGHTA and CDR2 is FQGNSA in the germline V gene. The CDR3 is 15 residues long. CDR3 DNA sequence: TGTGCCAGCAGCTTAGATGGCCAGTCCTACTCACCCCTCCACTTT. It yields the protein CASSLDGQSYSPLHF.

CDR3 coding DNA: TGCGCCAGCAGCCCAGGGACTAGCGGGGCTCCCGATACGCAGTATTTT. It yields the protein CASSPGTSGAPDTQYF. The chain has TRBV5-1 and TRBJ2-3, with 13 bases lining up with TRBD2. This CDR3 is built from 16 residues. Per the germline V gene, CDR1 is SGHRS and CDR2 is YFSETQ. Trimming removed 4 bases from V and 6 bases from J; junction bases left unmatched: 8.

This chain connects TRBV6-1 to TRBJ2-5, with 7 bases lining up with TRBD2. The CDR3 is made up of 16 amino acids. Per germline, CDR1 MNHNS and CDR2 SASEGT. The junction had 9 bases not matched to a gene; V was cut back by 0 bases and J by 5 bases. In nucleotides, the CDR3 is TGTGCCAGCAGTGAAGCGTCGGGGGGAGATGGTGAGACCCAGTACTTC. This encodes CASSEASGGDGETQYF.

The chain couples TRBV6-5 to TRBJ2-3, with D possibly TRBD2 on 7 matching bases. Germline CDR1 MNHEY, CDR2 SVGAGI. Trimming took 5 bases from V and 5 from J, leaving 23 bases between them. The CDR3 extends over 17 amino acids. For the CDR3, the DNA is TGTGCCAGCAGTCCGACTCCCCCGGGGGGCCATCGAGATACGCAGTATTTT. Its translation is CASSPTPPGGHRDTQYF.

The CDR3 nucleotides read TGTGCCAGCAGCGGGCTAGCGGGGGGCACCGGGGAGCTGTTTTTT. Its protein product is CASSGLAGGTGELFF. The chain joins TRBV9 to TRBJ2-2; 11 bases match TRBD2. V lost 3 bases to trimming and J lost 4 bases; unmatched junction nucleotides: 2. Germline loops: CDR1 SGDLS, CDR2 YYNGEE. The CDR3 contains 15 residues.

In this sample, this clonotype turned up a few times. The CDR3 loop is CASSLAHLRQVNTEAFF. The CDR3 DNA reads TGTGCCAGCAGCTTAGCCCACCTCCGACAGGTCAACACTGAAGCTTTCTTT. This rearrangement joins TRBV7-8 to TRBJ1-1; tentatively, D is TRBD1 (6 bases). The CDR3 loop spans 17 amino acids. CDR1 and CDR2 from the germline V gene are SGHVS and FQNEAQ. V shed 0 bases and J shed 2 bases, with 16 bases lying between them.

The CDR3 spells CASSVRSMGGNTIYF. The CDR3 DNA reads as TGTGCCAGCAGCGTCCGCTCCATGGGTGGAAACACCATATATTTT. The V and J genes are TRBV7-9 and TRBJ1-3, with no clear D. The length of the CDR3 is 15 residues. The germline gives CDR1 SEHNR, CDR2 FQNEAQ (reference sequence). V lost 5 bases to trimming and J lost 3 bases, with 14 bases between them.

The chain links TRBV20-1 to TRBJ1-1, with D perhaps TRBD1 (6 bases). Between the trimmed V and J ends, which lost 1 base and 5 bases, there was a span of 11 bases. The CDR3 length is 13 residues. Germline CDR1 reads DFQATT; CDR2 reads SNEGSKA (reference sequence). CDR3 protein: CSARAGGWTEAFF. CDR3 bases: TGCAGTGCTAGAGCTGGGGGCTGGACTGAAGCTTTCTTT.

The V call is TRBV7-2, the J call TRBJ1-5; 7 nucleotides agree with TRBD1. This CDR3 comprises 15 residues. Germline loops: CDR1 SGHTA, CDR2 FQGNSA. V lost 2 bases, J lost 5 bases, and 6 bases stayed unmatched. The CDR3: CASSLWDSRDQPQHF. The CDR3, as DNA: TGTGCCAGCAGCTTATGGGACAGTCGGGATCAGCCCCAGCATTTT.

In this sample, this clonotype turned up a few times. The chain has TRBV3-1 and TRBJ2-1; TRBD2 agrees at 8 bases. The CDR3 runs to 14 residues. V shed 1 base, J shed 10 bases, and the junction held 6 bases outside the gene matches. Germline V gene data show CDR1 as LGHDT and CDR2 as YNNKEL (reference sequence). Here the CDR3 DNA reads TGTGCCAGCAGCCAAGGGTTCGGGGGGGTGGAGCAGTTCTTC. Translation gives CASSQGFGGVEQFF.

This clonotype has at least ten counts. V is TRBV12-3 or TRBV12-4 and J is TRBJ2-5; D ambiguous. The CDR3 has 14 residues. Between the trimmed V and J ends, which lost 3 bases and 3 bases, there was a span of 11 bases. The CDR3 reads CASSFSEYEETQYF. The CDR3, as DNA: TGTGCCAGCAGTTTTTCGGAGTACGAAGAGACCCAGTACTTC.

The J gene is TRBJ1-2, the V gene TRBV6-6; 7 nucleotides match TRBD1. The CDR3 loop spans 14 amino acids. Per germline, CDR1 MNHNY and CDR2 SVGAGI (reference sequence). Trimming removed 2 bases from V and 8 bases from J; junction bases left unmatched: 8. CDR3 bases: TGTGCCAGCAGTTACCAAACAGGGGTTGAGGGCTACACCTTC. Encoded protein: CASSYQTGVEGYTF.